One and the same sample provided the 27 T cell receptor beta chains below, sequenced in a study of blood T cells in healthy people across ages. A second about 6 to 11 cycle PCR used barcoded and J-beta primers. MiXCR, run by TCRdb on the 5' RACE reads, gives a single entry per CDR3 protein. The sample lists around 1.5 million distinct CDR3 sequences, about 31% occurring once. The sequenced material came from blood. The receptor source for this set is a woman aged 25 to 39 in good health.

This clonotype showed up just a few times. This rearrangement joins TRBV4-1 to TRBJ2-1; 10 bases line up with TRBD2. With 6 bases clipped from V and 8 bases from J, the junction kept 13 bases outside the gene matches. The CDR3 contains 16 residues. CDR1 MGHRA and CDR2 YSYEKL come from the germline V gene. The CDR3: CASRRSGLAEGHEQFF. In DNA form, the CDR3 reads TGCGCCAGCAGACGTTCCGGACTAGCGGAGGGACATGAGCAGTTCTTC.

V gene TRBV20-1 combines with J gene TRBJ1-2; no reliable D call. V was trimmed by 2 bases and J by 4 bases, leaving 14 bases between them. Germline loops: CDR1 DFQATT, CDR2 SNEGSKA (reference sequence). The CDR3 loop spans 14 amino acids. CDR3 DNA sequence: TGCAGTGCTAGACCTACCGGGGATTCCTATGGCTACACCTTC. Translated: CSARPTGDSYGYTF.

This clonotype was counted between two and nine times. The gene calls are TRBV3-1 and TRBJ2-7; 8 bases are shared with TRBD2. After removal of 3 bases from V and 7 bases from J, the junction contained 2 bases not matched to a gene. Germline CDR1 reads LGHDT; CDR2 reads YNNKEL (reference sequence). The CDR3 is 12 amino acids. The CDR3 DNA sequence: TGTGCCAGCAGCCACCGGGGGGGGGAGCAGTACTTC. It yields the protein CASSHRGGEQYF.

CDR3 coding DNA: TGTGCCACGCAATCCGGGGACAGGGGCTTTGAGACCCAGTACTTC. Residues: CATQSGDRGFETQYF. J is TRBJ2-7 and V is TRBV21-1; TRBD1 is taken as the D call from the table, unchecked against the DNA. The end of the DNA is better explained by TRBJ2-5, so the J call may be wrong. TRBV21-1 is tagged as a pseudogene. The length of the CDR3 is 15 residues.

This clonotype showed up just once. This chain joins TRBV5-1 and TRBJ2-1; weak D call: TRBD1 (6 bases). The germline V gene has CDR1 SGHRS and CDR2 YFSETQ. With 2 bases removed from V and 0 bases from J, the gap between germline ends came to 9 bases. The CDR3 covers 15 residues. CDR3 loop: CASSFDRSSYNEQFF. In DNA, the CDR3 is TGCGCCAGCAGCTTCGACAGGAGCTCCTACAATGAGCAGTTCTTC.

The chain employs TRBV28 and TRBJ2-1; 7 bases align to TRBD2. V lost 8 bases and J lost 7; bases outside the gene matches: 8. The CDR3 loop spans 13 amino acids. Germline V gives CDR1 MDHEN, CDR2 SYDVKM. CDR3 sequence (DNA): TGTGCCAGCCAGAGCGGGAATAAGAATGAGCAGTTCTTC. Encoded protein: CASQSGNKNEQFF.

The V and J genes are TRBV6-5 and TRBJ2-7, with no clear D. This CDR3 is 13 amino acids long. V was trimmed by 6 bases and J by 7 bases, leaving 16 bases between them. From germline, CDR1 is MNHEY and CDR2 SVGAGI. The CDR3 spells CASSPHVRWEQYF. The CDR3 region has the DNA TGTGCCAGCAGCCCCCACGTTCGGTGGGAGCAGTACTTC.

This clonotype was observed a handful of times. The chain carries TRBV20-1 and TRBJ2-1; D perhaps matches TRBD2 (6 bases). Trimming left V 2 bases short and J 6 bases short, with 20 bases between. In germline, CDR1 is DFQATT, CDR2 SNEGSKA (reference sequence). This CDR3 region has 16 residues. CDR3 residues: CSARSGDHPKVNEQFF. CDR3 nucleotides: TGCAGTGCTAGATCGGGAGACCACCCCAAGGTCAATGAGCAGTTCTTC.

This clonotype came up a few times. The chain recombines TRBV3-1 with TRBJ2-1; 16 positions agree with TRBD2. Germline CDR1 is LGHDT and CDR2 is YNNKEL (reference sequence). V trimming: 3 bases; J trimming: 5 bases; junction bases outside the gene matches: 4. The CDR3 runs to 17 residues. The CDR3 region is CASSQGLAGGLDNEQFF. The CDR3 region has the DNA TGTGCCAGCAGCCAGGGACTAGCGGGAGGGCTCGACAATGAGCAGTTCTTC.

Turning to this clonotype: A much larger clonotype is one base distant, so this may be a read error. The chain carries TRBV20-1 and TRBJ2-3; TRBD2 agrees at 7 bases. Trimming cost V 6 bases and J 6 bases; bases outside gene matches: 6. This CDR3 has 12 amino acids. Germline CDR1 and CDR2: DFQATT and SNEGSKA (reference sequence). This chain's CDR3 is CSAPGLVDTQYF. Written as DNA, the CDR3 is TGCAGTGCGCCAGGACTAGTCGATACGCAGTATTTT.

The chain combines TRBV20-1 with TRBJ2-7, with 8 bases aligning to TRBD2. J gave up 2 bases and V 6 bases, and 9 bases lay outside the gene matches. The CDR3 length is 14 residues. Looked up from germline, CDR1 is DFQATT and CDR2 is SNEGSKA (reference sequence). The CDR3 loop reads CSASPRGGTYEQYF. In DNA form, the CDR3 reads TGCAGTGCGTCACCCCGGGGGGGCACCTACGAGCAGTACTTC.

V usage is TRBV2 and J usage is TRBJ2-3; D call uncertain. This CDR3 has 14 residues. V was pared by 4 bases and J by 3 bases, with 11 bases between. In germline, CDR1 is SNHLY, CDR2 FYNNEI. The CDR3, as DNA: TGTGCCAGCAGTGTGTTGGTAGGGACAGATACGCAGTATTTT. Translating it yields CASSVLVGTDTQYF.

V and J are TRBV27 and TRBJ2-7; D is unclear. This CDR3 contains 15 residues. From germline, CDR1 is MNHEY and CDR2 SMNVEV (reference sequence). Trimming cost V 0 bases and J 0 bases, with 9 bases left between them. CDR3: CASSLSRLDSYEQYF. CDR3 in DNA: TGTGCCAGCAGTTTATCGAGGTTGGACTCCTACGAGCAGTACTTC.

This clonotype was found a few times. The chain is built from TRBV4-1 and TRBJ1-5, with D tentatively TRBD1 (5 bases). Per the germline V gene, CDR1 is MGHRA and CDR2 is YSYEKL. CDR3 length: 14 residues. Trimming cost V 1 base and J 4 bases, with 8 bases left between them. The CDR3 region has the DNA TGCGCCAGCAGCCAAGGACAGCCTAATCAGCCCCAGCATTTT. Translated, it gives CASSQGQPNQPQHF.

Details on this clonotype: A much bigger clone sits one base away, suggesting this may be a read error. The genes are TRBV9 and TRBJ2-5, with D possibly being TRBD2 (7 bases). V lost 2 bases and J 2 bases, leaving 16 bases between the germline ends. This CDR3 has 16 residues. Germline CDR1 and CDR2: SGDLS and YYNGEE. The CDR3 loop reads CASSVDAGDYQETQYF. In nucleotides, the CDR3 is TGTGCCAGCAGCGTCGATGCAGGGGACTATCAAGAGACCCAGTACTTC.

A single count supports this clonotype. At one boundary the junction diverges from the germline segment, which might be a read error. The chain carries TRBV7-9 and TRBJ2-6, with 7 bases aligning to TRBD1. This CDR3 is built from 16 residues. Per germline, CDR1 SEHNR and CDR2 FQNEAQ (reference sequence). The CDR3 sequence is CASSRGQLTGANVPTF. The CDR3 DNA is TGTGCCAGCAGCAGGGGACAGCTCACTGGGGCCAACGTCCCGACTTTC.

CDR3 sequence reads: CASSLRQGYNGGTDTQYF. The CDR3 coding sequence is TGCGCCAGCAGCCTCCGACAGGGGTATAATGGGGGCACAGATACGCAGTATTTT. The chain links TRBV10-2 to TRBJ2-3; 8 bases agree with TRBD1. The germline V gene has CDR1 WSHSY and CDR2 SAAADI. This CDR3 comprises 18 residues. With V trimmed by 6 bases and J by 1 base, 15 bases remained unmatched.

This clonotype was seen a few times. The chain has TRBV30 and TRBJ2-7, with 7 bases aligning to TRBD1. V shed 2 bases and J 4 bases; nucleotides not matched to a gene: 5. CDR1 and CDR2 (germline): GTSNPN, SVGIG (reference sequence). The CDR3 loop spans 13 amino acids. CDR3 sequence reads: CAWSPGQRYEQYF. The CDR3 coding sequence is TGTGCCTGGAGTCCGGGACAGCGATACGAGCAGTACTTC.

This clonotype occurred many times. The V and J genes are TRBV4-2 and TRBJ2-5, with a tentative D call TRBD1 (5 bases). The CDR3 is 15 residues long. Germline lookup yields CDR1 LGHNA and CDR2 YNFKEQ. V was clipped by 0 bases and J by 5 bases, with 13 bases between them. The CDR3 sequence: CASSQEAAKGETQYF. CDR3 DNA: TGTGCCAGCAGCCAAGAAGCAGCTAAGGGGGAGACCCAGTACTTC.

V and J are TRBV3-1 and TRBJ2-7; D is possibly TRBD1 (5 bases). Trimming left V 2 bases short and J 11 bases short, with 13 bases between. CDR1 is LGHDT, CDR2 YNNKEL, per germline (reference sequence). The CDR3 length is 12 residues. This chain's CDR3 is CASSQWEGAKYF. The CDR3 coding sequence is TGTGCCAGCAGCCAATGGGAAGGGGCAAAGTACTTC.

In this sample, this clonotype turned up a few times. The genes are TRBV5-1 and TRBJ2-3, with 7 bases matching TRBD2. The CDR3 contains 15 residues. V shed 1 base, J shed 2 bases, and the junction held 4 bases outside the gene matches. Germline V gene sequence: CDR1 SGHRS, CDR2 YFSETQ. CDR3 in DNA: TGCGCCAGCAGCTTGTACCGGGGGGACACAGATACGCAGTATTTT. Its translation is CASSLYRGDTDTQYF.

With respect to this clonotype: Sequence at one end of the junction differs from germline and may be a read error. This chain joins TRBV5-1 and TRBJ1-1; tentatively, D is TRBD1 (5 bases). This CDR3 is 13 amino acids long. Germline V gene lookup returns CDR1 SGHRS and CDR2 YFSETQ. CDR3 loop: CASGFGANTEAFF. CDR3 in DNA: TGCGCCAGCGGCTTTGGGGCGAACACTGAAGCTTTCTTT.

In this sample, this clonotype turned up a few times. V is TRBV29-1 and J is TRBJ1-2; D is unclear. The CDR3 runs to 12 residues. V lost 4 bases and J lost 8, with 14 bases in between. CDR1 is SQVTM and CDR2 is ANQGSEA in the germline V gene. The CDR3: CSVARGREGYTF. As DNA, the CDR3 is TGCAGCGTTGCCCGGGGTCGGGAAGGCTACACCTTC. Filled out from reference TRBV29-1 and TRBJ1-2, the complete variable domain reads SAVISQKPSRDICQRGTSLTIQCQVDSQVTMMFWYRQQPGQSLTLIATANQGSEATYESGFVIDKFPISRPNLTFSTLTVSNMSPEDSSIYLCSVARGREGYTFGSGTRLTVV.

The chain links TRBV20-1 to TRBJ2-3; D might be TRBD2 (5 bases). Per germline, CDR1 DFQATT and CDR2 SNEGSKA (reference sequence). This CDR3 has 14 residues. The germline V and J ends were trimmed by 4 bases and 1 base, with 12 bases remaining between them. CDR3 residues: CSAKPRVGTDTQYF. CDR3 DNA sequence: TGCAGTGCTAAGCCGAGGGTAGGCACAGATACGCAGTATTTT.

This clonotype was found a few times. The rearrangement joins TRBV9 to TRBJ2-7; D is uncertain. This CDR3 contains 15 residues. Trimming removed 0 bases from V and 0 bases from J, with 10 bases in between. Germline V CDR1 and CDR2: SGDLS, YYNGEE. The CDR3 loop is CASSVEAMSSYEQYF. The CDR3 DNA is TGTGCCAGCAGCGTAGAGGCTATGTCCTCCTACGAGCAGTACTTC.

The rearrangement links TRBV11-2 to TRBJ2-1, with 14 bases that match TRBD2. Germline V gene data show CDR1 as SGHAT and CDR2 as FQNNGV. CDR3 length: 16 residues. V lost 5 bases to trimming and J lost 12 bases; unmatched junction nucleotides: 12. The DNA of the CDR3 is TGTGCCAGCAGCCCCCAGACTAGCGGGGGGGCTTTTGGGCAGTTCTTC. This sequence encodes CASSPQTSGGAFGQFF.

This clonotype was counted at least ten times. The gene calls are TRBV20-1 and TRBJ2-7; D gene unclear. Trimming pared 0 bases from V and 3 bases from J, leaving 9 bases between. The CDR3 is made up of 13 amino acids. CDR1 is DFQATT, CDR2 SNEGSKA, per germline (reference sequence). As DNA, the CDR3 is TGCAGTGCTAGAGATCGGGCCAGCTACGAGCAGTACTTC. This gives the protein CSARDRASYEQYF.